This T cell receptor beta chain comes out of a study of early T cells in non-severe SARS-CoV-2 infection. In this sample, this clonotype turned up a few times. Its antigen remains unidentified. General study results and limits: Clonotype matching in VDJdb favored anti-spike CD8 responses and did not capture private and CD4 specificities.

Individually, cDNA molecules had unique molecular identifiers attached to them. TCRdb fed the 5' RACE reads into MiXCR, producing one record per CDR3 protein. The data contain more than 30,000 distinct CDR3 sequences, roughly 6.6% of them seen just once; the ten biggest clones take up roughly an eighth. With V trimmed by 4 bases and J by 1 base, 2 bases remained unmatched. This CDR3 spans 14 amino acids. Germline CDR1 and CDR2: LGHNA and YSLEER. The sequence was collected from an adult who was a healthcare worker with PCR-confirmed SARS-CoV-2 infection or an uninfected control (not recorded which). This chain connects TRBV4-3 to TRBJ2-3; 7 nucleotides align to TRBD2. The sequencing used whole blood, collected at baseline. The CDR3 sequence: CASSREGGTDTQYF. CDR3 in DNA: TGCGCCAGCAGCCGGGAGGGAGGCACAGATACGCAGTATTTT.